What follows are 11 T cell receptor beta chains derived from one specimen sequenced in a study of T cells after yellow fever vaccination (dated by TCRdb to about 2019). The sample's treatment or condition label, in plain terms: live attenuated yellow fever vaccine strain. Library preparation was by 5' RACE. Sequencer: Illumina HiSeq 2500. TCRdb passed the public sequencing reads through fastp at Q25 and MiXCR, retaining productive beta sequences. CDR3 protein duplicates are merged, each entry listing the most common genes and DNA. The sample records 550,000 to 750,000 distinct CDR3 sequences, roughly 12% of which are singletons. Of the sample, roughly an eighth is held by the ten largest clones. The sequencing used PBMCs, collected on the day of the yellow fever booster vaccination. Every receptor here comes from a man aged 25-40 years who received the YFV17D yellow fever vaccine.

This chain connects TRBV5-1 to TRBJ2-7; D remains ambiguous. Trimming stripped 1 base from V and 3 bases from J, with 23 bases between. CDR1 and CDR2 from the germline V gene are SGHRS and YFSETQ. The CDR3 extends over 18 amino acids. The chain's CDR3 is CASSLYMDGGLRGYEQYF. The CDR3 DNA reads as TGCGCCAGCAGCTTGTATATGGACGGCGGCCTTAGAGGCTACGAGCAGTACTTC.

This clonotype occurred a few times. The chain uses TRBV6-1 and TRBJ2-1, with 12 bases aligning to TRBD2. V trimming: 11 bases; J trimming: 10 bases; junction bases outside the gene matches: 18. CDR3 size: 16 residues. The germline CDR1 and CDR2 sequences are MNHNS and SASEGT. Written as DNA, the CDR3 is TGTGCCTCCCAGGCTTTCGGGACTAGCGGGTATCAGGAGCAGTTCTTC. This gives the protein CASQAFGTSGYQEQFF.

There are a few counts of this clonotype. The gene calls are TRBV4-3 and TRBJ2-3; D uncertain. Germline V lookup: CDR1 LGHNA, CDR2 YSLEER. The CDR3 runs to 16 residues. Trimming took off 0 bases at V and 4 bases at J, with 14 bases between the two ends. The CDR3 loop is CASSQETSVPPDTQYF. The CDR3 DNA reads as TGCGCCAGCAGCCAAGAGACCTCCGTCCCACCAGATACGCAGTATTTT.

The chain couples TRBV5-1 to TRBJ2-1, with 10 bases fitting TRBD2. This CDR3 comprises 17 residues. V shed 2 bases, J shed 4 bases, and the junction held 9 bases outside the gene matches. Germline V gives CDR1 SGHRS, CDR2 YFSETQ. The CDR3 region has the DNA TGCGCCAGCAGCTTATTTCCTAGCGGGAGTCAGTACAATGAGCAGTTCTTC. It translates to CASSLFPSGSQYNEQFF.

The chain carries TRBV4-3 and TRBJ2-1; possible D gene TRBD2, 5 bases. CDR1 LGHNA and CDR2 YSLEER come from the germline V gene. The CDR3 runs to 13 residues. Trimming stripped 2 bases from V and 10 bases from J, with 12 bases between. The CDR3 reads CASSQSDPGEQFF. The CDR3 coding sequence is TGCGCCAGCAGCCAATCGGATCCGGGGGAGCAGTTCTTC.

The chain employs TRBV15 and TRBJ2-3; 7 nucleotides line up with TRBD2. The CDR3 is made up of 16 amino acids. After removal of 1 base from V and 2 bases from J, the junction contained 6 bases not matched to a gene. Germline V gene sequence: CDR1 LNHNV, CDR2 YYDKDF (reference sequence). The CDR3 bases are TGTGCCACCAGCAGAGCTGGACTAGTCCTCACAGATACGCAGTATTTT. Its protein is CATSRAGLVLTDTQYF.

The rearrangement uses TRBV7-2 and TRBJ2-7; D is perhaps TRBD1 (6 bases). Trimming cost V 3 bases and J 6 bases, with 9 bases left between them. The CDR3 covers 12 residues. CDR1 SGHTA and CDR2 FQGNSA come from the germline V gene. For the CDR3, the DNA is TGTGCCAGCAGCTTGGGACAAACCGAGCAGTACTTC. It specifies CASSLGQTEQYF. Full variable domain (remainder filled in from reference TRBV7-2 and TRBJ2-7): GAGVSQSPSNKVTEKGKDVELRCDPISGHTALYWYRQSLGQGLEFLIYFQGNSAPDKSGLPSDRFSAERTGGSVSTLTIQRTQQEDSAVYLCASSLGQTEQYFGPGTRLTVT.

This chain connects TRBV19 to TRBJ2-3, with D possibly matching TRBD2 (6 bases). V lost 5 bases and J lost 4, with 16 bases in between. The length of the CDR3 is 15 residues. Germline CDR1 LNHDA, CDR2 SQIVND (reference sequence). The CDR3 bases are TGTGCCAGTAGTTCCCCCGGACTATTGTCAGATACGCAGTATTTT. This gives the protein CASSSPGLLSDTQYF.

This clonotype has a count of ten or more. The chain couples TRBV25-1 to TRBJ2-7, with 14 bases identical to TRBD2. CDR1 is MGHDK and CDR2 is SYGVNS in the germline V gene. The CDR3 has 18 residues. Trimming removed 4 bases from V and 2 bases from J; junction bases left unmatched: 10. CDR3 nucleotides: TGTGCCAGCAGTGGGCCGGGACTAGCGGGAGTCTACGCCTACGAGCAGTACTTC. It yields the protein CASSGPGLAGVYAYEQYF.

This clonotype was counted only a few times. The rearrangement uses TRBV7-9 and TRBJ2-7; maybe TRBD2 (5 bases). V dropped 5 bases and J dropped 2 bases, with 10 bases sitting between them. The germline gives CDR1 SEHNR, CDR2 FQNEAQ (reference sequence). The CDR3 contains 13 residues. CDR3 in amino acids: CASSGTRAYEQYF. The CDR3 region has the DNA TGTGCCAGCAGCGGCACTAGGGCCTACGAGCAGTACTTC.

This chain uses TRBV6-1 with TRBJ2-5; D might be TRBD1 (5 bases). The CDR3 totals 16 residues. Germline lookup yields CDR1 MNHNS and CDR2 SASEGT. The germline V and J ends were trimmed by 3 bases and 5 bases, with 19 bases remaining between them. CDR3 in amino acids: CASSDMWKGAGETQYF. The DNA for the CDR3 is TGTGCCAGCAGTGACATGTGGAAAGGGGCTGGCGAGACCCAGTACTTC.